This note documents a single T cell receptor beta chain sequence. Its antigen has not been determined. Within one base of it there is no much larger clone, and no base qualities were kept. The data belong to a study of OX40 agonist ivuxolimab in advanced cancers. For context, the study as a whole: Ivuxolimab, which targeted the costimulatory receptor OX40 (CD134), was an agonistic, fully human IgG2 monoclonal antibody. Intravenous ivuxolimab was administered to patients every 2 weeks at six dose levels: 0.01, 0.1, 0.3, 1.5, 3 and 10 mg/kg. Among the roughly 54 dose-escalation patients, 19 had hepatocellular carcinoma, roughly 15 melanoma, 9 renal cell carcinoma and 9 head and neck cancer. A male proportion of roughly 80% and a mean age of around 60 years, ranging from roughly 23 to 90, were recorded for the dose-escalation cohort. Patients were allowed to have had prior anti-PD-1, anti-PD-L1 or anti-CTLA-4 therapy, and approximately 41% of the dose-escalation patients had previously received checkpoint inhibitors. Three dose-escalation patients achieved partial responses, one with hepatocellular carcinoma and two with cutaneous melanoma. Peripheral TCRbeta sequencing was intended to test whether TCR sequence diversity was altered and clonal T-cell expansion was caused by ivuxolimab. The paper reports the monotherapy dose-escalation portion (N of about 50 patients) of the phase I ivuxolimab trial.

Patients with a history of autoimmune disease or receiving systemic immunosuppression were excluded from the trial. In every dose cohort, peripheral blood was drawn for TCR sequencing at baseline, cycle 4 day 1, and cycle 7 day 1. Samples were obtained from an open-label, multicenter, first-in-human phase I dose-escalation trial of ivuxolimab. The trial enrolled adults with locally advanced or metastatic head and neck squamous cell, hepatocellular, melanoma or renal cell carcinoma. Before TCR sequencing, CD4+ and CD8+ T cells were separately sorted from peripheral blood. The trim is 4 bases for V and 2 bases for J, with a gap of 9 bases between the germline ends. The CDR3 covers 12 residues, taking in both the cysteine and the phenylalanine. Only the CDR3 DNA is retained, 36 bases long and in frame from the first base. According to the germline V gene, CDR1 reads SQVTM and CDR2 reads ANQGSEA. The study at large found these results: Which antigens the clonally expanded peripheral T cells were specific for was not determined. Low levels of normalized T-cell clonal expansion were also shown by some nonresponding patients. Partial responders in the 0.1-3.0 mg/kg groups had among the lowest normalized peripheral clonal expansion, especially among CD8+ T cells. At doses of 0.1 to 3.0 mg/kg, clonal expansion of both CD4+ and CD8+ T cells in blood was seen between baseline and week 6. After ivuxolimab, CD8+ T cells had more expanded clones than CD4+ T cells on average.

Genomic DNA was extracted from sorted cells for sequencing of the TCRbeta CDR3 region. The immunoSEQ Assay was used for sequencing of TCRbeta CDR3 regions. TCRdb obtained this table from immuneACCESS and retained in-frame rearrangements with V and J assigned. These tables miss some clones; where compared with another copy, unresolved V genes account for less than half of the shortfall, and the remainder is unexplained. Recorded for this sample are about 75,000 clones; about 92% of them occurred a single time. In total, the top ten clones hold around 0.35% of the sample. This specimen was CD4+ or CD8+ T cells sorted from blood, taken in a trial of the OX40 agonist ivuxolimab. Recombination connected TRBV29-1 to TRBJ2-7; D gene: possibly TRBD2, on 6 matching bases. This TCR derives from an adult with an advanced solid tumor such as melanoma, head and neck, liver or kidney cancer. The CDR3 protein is CSVGDSTYEQYF. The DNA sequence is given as TGCAGCGTTGGGGACTCGACCTACGAGCAGTACTTC.